Listed below are T cell receptor beta chains from one sample, sequenced in a study of T cell responses to AZD1222 COVID-19 vaccine. TCRdb keeps only in-frame clones here, not all; method: immunoSEQ multiplex PCR. The sample lists 80,000 to 95,000 clones, around 92% occurring once. This specimen consisted of peripheral blood, obtained on day 0 of AZD1222 vaccination. These TCRs come from an adult in good health. Both conserved end residues are part of each CDR3. Fields, in order: J gene, V gene, CDR3 length, CDR3 protein.

j_call: TRBJ2-7
v_call: TRBV7-2
cdr3_length: 15
cdr3_aa: CASSLSSGGPYEQYF

j_call: TRBJ2-7
v_call: TRBV14
cdr3_length: 13
cdr3_aa: CASSLSGIYEQYF

j_call: TRBJ2-7
v_call: TRBV6-5
cdr3_length: 15
cdr3_aa: CASSWTSGVAYEQYF

j_call: TRBJ2-7
v_call: TRBV6-5
cdr3_length: 16
cdr3_aa: CASSYSVPSGRSEQYF

j_call: TRBJ1-4
v_call: TRBV6-1
cdr3_length: 14
cdr3_aa: CASRKQGQGEKLFF

j_call: TRBJ2-1
v_call: TRBV29-1
cdr3_length: 15
cdr3_aa: CSVEDLRSSYNEQFF

j_call: TRBJ2-1
v_call: TRBV18
cdr3_length: 17
cdr3_aa: CASSLIRVGGSYNEQFF

j_call: TRBJ1-5
v_call: TRBV3-1/TRBV3-2
cdr3_length: 16
cdr3_aa: CASSQGVTPGNQPQHF

j_call: TRBJ2-1
v_call: TRBV5-4
cdr3_length: 15
cdr3_aa: CASSLPPGLNNEQFF

j_call: TRBJ1-2
v_call: TRBV7-9
cdr3_length: 16
cdr3_aa: CASSLGSSTANYGYTF

j_call: TRBJ2-1
v_call: TRBV7-8
cdr3_length: 12
cdr3_aa: CASSPLQAEQFF

j_call: TRBJ2-2
v_call: TRBV24-1
cdr3_length: 13
cdr3_aa: CAIQAGNTGELFF

j_call: TRBJ2-1
v_call: TRBV6-2/TRBV6-3
cdr3_length: 15
cdr3_aa: CASSYAGAGYNEQFF

j_call: TRBJ1-2
v_call: TRBV27
cdr3_length: 15
cdr3_aa: CASSRTGGANYGYTF

j_call: TRBJ2-7
v_call: TRBV9
cdr3_length: 16
cdr3_aa: CASSVVGTGKRDEQYF

j_call: TRBJ2-3
v_call: TRBV28
cdr3_length: 16
cdr3_aa: CASSITSGKGTDTQYF